These T cell receptor beta chains were read from a single sample in a study of radiotherapy plus CTLA-4 blockade in lung cancer. Clones were sequenced by immunoSEQ multiplex PCR, and TCRdb holds only the in-frame ones, with some missing. This table has some 92,000 clones, 75% to 85% appearing once. Sequencing used peripheral blood, obtained from a patient treated with radiotherapy plus ipilimumab. These receptor sequences come from a human donor with non-small cell lung cancer who had a partial response to radiotherapy plus ipilimumab. CDR3s include the opening cysteine and the closing phenylalanine or tryptophan. The D gene is left open where the match is weak. Size tells how often a clone was seen (once, few, many) or the class of an expanded clone, and some rows leave it out.

CDR3aa	CDR3nt	abundance	len	v_gene	j_gene	d_gene
CASSEEGWIAGDNEQFF	TGTGCCAGCAGTGAGGAAGGGTGGATAGCGGGAGACAATGAGCAGTTCTTC	NA	17	TRBV25-1	TRBJ2-1	TRBD2
CASSRETNEKLFF	TGTGCCAGTAGTCGGGAAACTAATGAAAAACTGTTTTTT	many	13	TRBV19	TRBJ1-4	NA
CASVTSGSHQYF	TGTGCCAGCGTCACTAGCGGGAGTCACCAGTATTTT	NA	12	TRBV2	TRBJ2-3	TRBD2
CASSFGAVSREQYF	TGTGCCAGCAGTTTTGGGGCAGTTAGTCGGGAGCAGTACTTC	NA	14	TRBV28	TRBJ2-7	NA
CASSTRTGFGNTIYF	TGTGCCAGTAGTACCCGGACAGGATTCGGAAACACCATATATTTT	NA	15	TRBV19	TRBJ1-3	TRBD1
CASTHLAGQGQAEAFF	TGTGCCAGTACCCATTTAGCGGGACAGGGGCAAGCTGAAGCTTTCTTT	NA	16	TRBV19	TRBJ1-1	TRBD1
CAWGQGEVDTEAFF	TGTGCCTGGGGTCAGGGTGAGGTGGACACTGAAGCTTTCTTT	NA	14	TRBV30	TRBJ1-1	NA
CASSLDGTGFQYF	TGTGCCAGCAGCCTCGATGGGACAGGGTTTCAGTACTTC	few	13	TRBV5-5	TRBJ2-4	TRBD1
CASSISGGRGYTF	TGTGCCAGCAGTATCTCGGGAGGGCGAGGCTACACCTTC	NA	13	TRBV28	TRBJ1-2	NA
CASSLGAATGELFF	TGTGCCAGCAGCTTAGGGGCAGCCACCGGGGAGCTGTTTTTT	NA	14	TRBV11-2	TRBJ2-2	NA
CASSERGGEYQPQHF	TGTGCCAGCAGTGAAAGGGGGGGGGAGTATCAGCCCCAGCATTTT	NA	15	TRBV2	TRBJ1-5	NA
CASSLTGYEQYF	TGTGCCAGCAGCTTAACAGGCTACGAGCAGTACTTC	NA	12	TRBV7-2	TRBJ2-7	NA
CASSKDRGRQPQHF	TGTGCCAGCAGCAAGGACAGGGGGCGACAGCCCCAGCATTTT	NA	14	TRBV21-1	TRBJ1-5	NA
CASSPGLAAIYNEQFF	TGCGCCAGCAGCCCCGGACTAGCGGCCATCTACAATGAGCAGTTCTTC	NA	16	TRBV5-1	TRBJ2-1	TRBD2
CASSAQGRGTSGVSSYNEQFF	TGTGCCAGCAGCGCGCAGGGTAGGGGGACTAGCGGGGTGAGCTCCTACAATGAGCAGTTCTTC	NA	21	TRBV7-3	TRBJ2-1	TRBD2
CASSHRLAGGYGNTGELFF	TGTGCCAGCAGCCACCGACTAGCGGGAGGATACGGGAACACCGGGGAGCTGTTTTTT	NA	19	TRBV11-3	TRBJ2-2	TRBD2
CASSPPGQGVKLFF	TGCGCCAGCAGCCCTCCGGGACAGGGAGTAAAACTGTTTTTT	NA	14	TRBV4-1	TRBJ1-4	TRBD1
CASSPSSGGTIPYEQYF	TGCGCCAGCAGCCCGTCCTCCGGAGGCACTATCCCCTACGAGCAGTACTTC	NA	17	TRBV5-1	TRBJ2-7	NA
CASSRSRTSGRGEQFF	TGTGCCAGCAGCCGATCCCGGACTAGCGGGAGAGGGGAGCAGTTCTTC	NA	16	TRBV7-3	TRBJ2-1	TRBD2
CASSPLGTAYEQYF	TGTGCCAGCAGTCCACTAGGGACAGCCTACGAGCAGTACTTC	NA	14	TRBV27	TRBJ2-7	TRBD1
CASSQSSSETQYF	TGCGCCAGCAGCCAATCGTCTTCAGAGACCCAGTACTTC	NA	13	TRBV4-1	TRBJ2-5	NA
CASSLGSGQGRAETQYF	TGCGCCAGCAGCTTGGGAAGTGGACAGGGACGTGCAGAGACCCAGTACTTC	NA	17	TRBV5-1	TRBJ2-5	TRBD1
CSGMGLAGSDTQYF	TGCAGCGGAATGGGACTAGCGGGATCGGATACGCAGTATTTT	NA	14	TRBV29-1	TRBJ2-3	TRBD2
CASSTASGANVLTF	TGTGCCAGCAGCACAGCCTCTGGGGCCAACGTCCTGACTTTC	NA	14	TRBV5-4	TRBJ2-6	NA
CASSPTAGEKLFF	TGTGCCAGCTCACCTACGGCAGGGGAAAAACTGTTTTTT	NA	13	TRBV18	TRBJ1-4	NA